A single sample is the source of the 13 T cell receptor beta chains below, sequenced in a study of OX40 agonist ivuxolimab in advanced cancers. Profiled with immunoSEQ multiplex PCR; TCRdb holds only in-frame clones, not every one. This table has about 95,000 clones, roughly 88% appearing once. The material sequenced was CD4+ or CD8+ T cells sorted from blood, taken in a trial of the OX40 agonist ivuxolimab. These receptors were collected from an adult with an advanced solid tumor such as melanoma, head and neck, liver or kidney cancer.

This chain links TRBV5-1 with TRBJ2-7; 7 bases align to TRBD2. The germline gives CDR1 SGHRS, CDR2 YFSETQ. The V segment lost 2 bases and the J segment 0 bases; nucleotides outside the gene matches: 8. The CDR3 consists of 16 residues. The CDR3 DNA follows: TGCGCCAGCAGCTTCGGGGCTAGCGGTGACTCCTACGAGCAGTACTTC. As protein: CASSFGASGDSYEQYF.

The gene calls are TRBV7-6 and TRBJ2-1; the match to TRBD2 covers 15 bases. Germline assignment: CDR1 SGHVS and CDR2 FNYEAQ. The ends lost 5 bases at V and 6 bases at J; junction bases unmatched: 5. This CDR3 is built from 16 residues. CDR3 in DNA: TGTGCCAGCAGCGTAGGGGGACTAGCGGGAGGCAATGAGCAGTTCTTC. Protein: CASSVGGLAGGNEQFF.

The V gene is TRBV7-9, the J gene TRBJ2-1, with 9 bases identical to TRBD1. The CDR3 consists of 19 residues. Germline CDR1 is SEHNR and CDR2 is FQNEAQ (reference sequence). J was trimmed by 6 bases and V by 4 bases; bases with no gene match: 19. The CDR3 loop is CASSSRDREVGLTFNEQFF. CDR3 DNA: TGTGCCAGCAGCTCCCGGGACAGGGAGGTTGGGTTGACTTTCAATGAGCAGTTCTTC.

The rearrangement links TRBV4-1 to TRBJ1-1; no clear D. V dropped 4 bases and J dropped 1 base, with 10 bases sitting between them. Germline V gene lookup returns CDR1 MGHRA and CDR2 YSYEKL. This CDR3 spans 14 amino acids. The CDR3 spells CASSPPVANTEAFF. DNA for the CDR3: TGCGCCAGCAGCCCCCCGGTAGCGAACACTGAAGCTTTCTTT.

V gene TRBV5-1 combines with J gene TRBJ2-3, with 8 bases matching TRBD2. This CDR3 contains 17 residues. The germline V gene has CDR1 SGHRS and CDR2 YFSETQ. J gave up 7 bases and V 1 base, and 14 bases lay outside the gene matches. The CDR3 here is CASSLSTTTRGGNTQYF. The CDR3, as DNA: TGCGCCAGCAGCTTGTCCACGACTACTCGGGGGGGAAATACGCAGTATTTT. Based on the CDR3 plus reference TRBV5-1 and TRBJ2-3, the full variable domain is KAGVTQTPRYLIKTRGQQVTLSCSPISGHRSVSWYQQTPGQGLQFLFEYFSETQRNKGNFPGRFSGRQFSNSRSEMNVSTLELGDSALYLCASSLSTTTRGGNTQYFGPGTRLTVL.

The chain recombines TRBV4-2 with TRBJ2-4; 9 bases are a match to TRBD2. This CDR3 comprises 17 residues. Germline V gives CDR1 LGHNA, CDR2 YNFKEQ. Trimming at V came to 3 bases and at J to 1 base, leaving 7 bases not matched to a gene. The CDR3 spells CASSQPLAGEAKNIQYF. CDR3 in DNA: TGTGCCAGCAGCCAGCCCTTAGCGGGAGAGGCCAAAAACATTCAGTACTTC.

V is TRBV6-1 and J is TRBJ1-5; 8 bases match TRBD1. The CDR3 length is 16 residues. The V gene's germline CDR1 is MNHNS and CDR2 SASEGT. The ends lost 4 bases at V and 1 base at J; junction bases unmatched: 6. CDR3 in amino acids: CASSAMWTGSNQPQHF. The CDR3, as DNA: TGTGCCAGCAGTGCCATGTGGACAGGGAGCAATCAGCCCCAGCATTTT.

The chain joins TRBV7-2 to TRBJ1-4; tentatively, D is TRBD1 (5 bases). The V gene's germline CDR1 is SGHTA and CDR2 FQGNSA. V was pared by 4 bases and J by 8 bases, with 8 bases between. The CDR3 sequence is 12 residues long. DNA of the CDR3: TGTGCCAGCAGCTCGCCAGGGGAAAAACTGTTTTTT. Its translation: CASSSPGEKLFF.

The count of this clone is one. The chain couples TRBV2 to TRBJ1-1; a weak D match, TRBD1 (5 bases). Looked up from germline, CDR1 is SNHLY and CDR2 is FYNNEI. Trimming pared 6 bases from V and 5 bases from J, leaving 16 bases between. This CDR3 spans 14 amino acids. CDR3 sequence reads: CASSVSTYRTEAFF. For the CDR3, the DNA is TGTGCCAGCAGCGTTTCTACCTACAGGACTGAAGCTTTCTTT.

This sequence joins TRBV18 and TRBJ2-3; TRBD2 aligns across 10 bases. Germline loops: CDR1 KGHSH, CDR2 LQKENI. Trimming removed 8 bases from V and 2 bases from J; junction bases left unmatched: 19. This CDR3 is built from 19 residues. CDR3 DNA: TGTGCCAGCGCTCACAGTGAGCGGGAGGGCCTAATCCACACAGATACGCAGTATTTT. It is translated as CASAHSEREGLIHTDTQYF.

The rearrangement links TRBV14 to TRBJ2-3, with D possibly matching TRBD2 (6 bases). This CDR3 contains 15 residues. The germline CDR1 and CDR2 sequences are SGHDN and FVKESK. Between the trimmed V and J ends, which lost 4 bases and 6 bases, there was a span of 17 bases. The DNA of the CDR3 is TGTGCCAGCAGCCCATTAAGAGGAGGGGTGGATACGCAGTATTTT. It is translated as CASSPLRGGVDTQYF.

This sequence joins TRBV28 and TRBJ2-2; D call uncertain. The germline V gene has CDR1 MDHEN and CDR2 SYDVKM. Trimming removed 1 base from V and 7 bases from J, with 13 bases in between. The CDR3 covers 15 residues. CDR3 region: CASSLYSTASGELFF. The CDR3 coding sequence is TGTGCCAGCAGTTTATATTCCACAGCCAGCGGGGAGCTGTTTTTT.

This clone appeared a few times. J is TRBJ2-7 and V is TRBV19, with 10 positions matching TRBD2. Germline CDR1 LNHDA, CDR2 SQIVND (reference sequence). The V segment lost 3 bases and the J segment 0 bases; nucleotides outside the gene matches: 14. The CDR3 is 19 residues long. CDR3 nucleotide sequence: TGTGCCAGTAGTATGAGGGTGACTAGCGGGCCACCCGACTCCTACGAGCAGTACTTC. Its protein is CASSMRVTSGPPDSYEQYF.